Listed below are T cell receptor beta chains from one sample, sequenced in a study of T cells after posttransplantation cyclophosphamide. The method was immunoSEQ multiplex PCR; TCRdb's version includes in-frame clones alone and lacks a portion of them. This sample carries about 5,400 clones, none of them present only once. The source was PBMCs, collected after allogeneic stem cell transplant with posttransplant cyclophosphamide. The receptors derive from a female patient aged 25-40 years who received an allogeneic stem cell transplant from an unrelated donor, was CMV-positive, and had acute and chronic GVHD. The graft donor may be the source of some T cells. The CDR3 runs from the conserved cysteine through the conserved F or W. The D gene is left open where the match is weak. Not every row has a clone size; where given, it reads once, few, many or a size class.

. TRBJ2-7 TRBV20-1 many CSWVGLYEQYF TGCAGCTGGGTGGGCCTCTACGAGCAGTACTTC
TRBD2 TRBJ2-5 TRBV19 many CASTPSGREETQYF TGTGCCAGTACCCCTAGCGGGAGGGAAGAGACCCAGTACTTC
TRBD2 TRBJ2-7 TRBV10-1 few CASSEQPSGFHEQYF TGCGCCAGCAGTGAACAGCCTAGCGGGTTCCACGAGCAGTACTTC
TRBD1 TRBJ2-7 TRBV6-1 many CASSAQNEFPGQGWAYEQYF TGTGCCAGCAGTGCCCAGAATGAGTTCCCGGGACAGGGATGGGCCTACGAGCAGTACTTC
. TRBJ1-5 TRBV30 many CAWSRPLRDQPQHF TGTGCCTGGAGTCGACCCCTGAGGGATCAGCCCCAGCATTTT
TRBD2 TRBJ2-7 TRBV4-1 many CASSQPPLAGGPRSSYEQYF TGCGCCAGCAGCCAACCCCCCCTAGCGGGAGGGCCTAGGAGCTCCTACGAGCAGTACTTC
. TRBJ1-2 TRBV5-1 many CASSLTGLDGYTF TGCGCCAGCAGCTTAACAGGGCTGGATGGCTACACCTTC
. TRBJ2-3 TRBV2 many CASSPWTTSTDTQYF TGTGCCAGCAGCCCTTGGACTACTAGCACAGATACGCAGTATTTT
TRBD2 TRBJ2-6 TRBV27 many CASSLGLAGGQIFPSGANVLTF TGTGCCAGCAGTCTAGGACTAGCGGGAGGGCAGATCTTCCCATCTGGGGCCAACGTCCTGACTTTC
TRBD1 TRBJ1-1 TRBV15 many CATSTDRARAFF TGTGCCACCAGCACAGACAGGGCTAGGGCTTTCTTT
TRBD2 TRBJ2-3 TRBV7-8 . CASGLGSGRGTDAQYF TGTGCCAGCGGCTTAGGAAGCGGGAGGGGTACAGATGCGCAGTATTTT
TRBD2 TRBJ2-1 TRBV19 many CASSSWSGSTYNEQFF TGTGCCAGTAGCTCGTGGAGCGGGAGCACCTACAATGAGCAGTTCTTC
. TRBJ2-2 TRBV30 many CAWSVTRAGELFF TGTGCCTGGAGTGTAACGAGAGCCGGGGAGCTGTTTTTT
TRBD1 TRBJ1-3 TRBV7-9 many CASSLRQGEGNTIYF TGTGCCAGCAGCCTCCGACAGGGGGAAGGAAACACCATATATTTT
. TRBJ1-3 TRBV19 large CASSIDSLSAPGNTIYF TGTGCCAGTAGTATTGACTCACTGTCTGCTCCTGGAAACACCATATATTTT
. TRBJ2-4 TRBV2 many CASSAQQGTQNIQYF TGTGCCAGCAGTGCGCAACAGGGCACCCAAAACATTCAGTACTTC
TRBD1 TRBJ1-5 TRBV6-5 many CASRTGDQPQHF TGTGCCAGCAGAACAGGGGATCAGCCCCAGCATTTT
TRBD2 TRBJ2-7 TRBV28 few CASTLAGGSYEQYF TGTGCCAGCACCTTAGCGGGAGGCTCCTACGAGCAGTACTTC
. TRBJ1-2 TRBV29-1 many CSVDSSGGGGYGYTF TGCAGCGTCGACAGCTCGGGTGGCGGTGGCTATGGCTACACCTTC
TRBD2 TRBJ2-3 TRBV5-1 many CASSSTSGTDTQYF TGCGCCAGCAGCTCGACTAGCGGCACAGATACGCAGTATTTT
TRBD1 TRBJ2-4 TRBV7-8 few CASSLLWSGQGKSKNIQYF TGTGCCAGCAGCTTACTATGGTCGGGACAGGGGAAATCCAAAAACATTCAGTACTTC
. TRBJ1-5 TRBV27 many CASGRGRGNQPQHF TGTGCCAGCGGAAGGGGTAGGGGCAATCAGCCCCAGCATTTT
. TRBJ2-3 TRBV28 many CASSLWTEGSSTDTQYF TGTGCCAGCAGTTTGTGGACAGAGGGTTCTAGCACAGATACGCAGTATTTT
. TRBJ2-5 TRBV5-1 many CASSLGNQAGLQETQYF TGCGCCAGCAGCTTGGGAAACCAGGCAGGTCTTCAAGAGACCCAGTACTTC
. TRBJ1-1 TRBV7-9 many CASRSDRGTEAFF TGTGCCAGCAGGTCCGACAGAGGCACTGAAGCTTTCTTT
TRBD1 TRBJ1-3 TRBV18 many CASSSLPQGAVGNTIYF TGTGCCAGCTCATCACTCCCTCAGGGGGCGGTCGGAAACACCATATATTTT
TRBD2 TRBJ2-5 TRBV11-2 many CASSSLANQETQYF TGTGCCAGCAGCTCACTAGCGAACCAAGAGACCCAGTACTTC
TRBD2 TRBJ2-2 TRBV18 many CASSPFPGTSSGTGELFF TGTGCCAGCTCACCATTCCCTGGGACTAGCAGTGGAACCGGGGAGCTGTTTTTT
TRBD1 TRBJ1-3 TRBV5-1 medium-sized CASSLGPGTGVGNTIYF TGCGCCAGCAGCTTGGGGCCCGGGACAGGGGTTGGAAACACCATATATTTT
TRBD2 TRBJ2-1 TRBV5-1 large CASSPWSGGSFSYNEQFF TGCGCCAGCAGCCCCTGGAGCGGGGGGTCGTTCTCCTACAATGAGCAGTTCTTC
TRBD2 TRBJ2-5 TRBV15 many CATRLGRETQYF TGTGCCACCAGGCTCGGGAGGGAGACCCAGTACTTC
TRBD2 TRBJ2-1 TRBV5-1 many CASSYTGTSGVYNEQFF TGCGCCAGCAGCTATACCGGGACTAGCGGGGTCTACAATGAGCAGTTCTTC
. TRBJ2-7 TRBV7-9 many CASSAGFGEYF TGTGCCAGCAGCGCCGGTTTCGGGGAGTACTTC
TRBD2 TRBJ2-5 TRBV18 many CASSPPGAGGRQETQYF TGTGCCAGCTCACCACCGGGGGCGGGAGGTCGGCAGGAGACCCAGTACTTC
. TRBJ1-5 TRBV2 many CASREDSSNQPQHF TGTGCTAGCAGGGAAGACAGCTCCAATCAGCCCCAGCATTTT
. TRBJ2-1 TRBV30 many CAWSVPGLYNEQFF TGTGCCTGGAGTGTCCCGGGACTTTACAATGAGCAGTTCTTC
. TRBJ2-3 TRBV19 many CASSQGGVTDTQYF TGTGCCAGTAGTCAGGGCGGTGTCACAGATACGCAGTATTTT
. TRBJ1-5 TRBV2 medium-sized CASREGLSNQPQHF TGTGCCAGCAGAGAGGGACTCAGCAATCAGCCCCAGCATTTT
. TRBJ1-5 TRBV2 many CASSTGHLSNQPQHF TGTGCCAGCAGTACAGGCCATCTCAGCAATCAGCCCCAGCATTTT
TRBD1 TRBJ2-7 TRBV2 many CASCPGQGSEQYF TGTGCCAGCTGTCCGGGACAGGGGAGCGAGCAGTACTTC
TRBD2 TRBJ2-3 TRBV27 few CASSFETSGTDTQYF TGTGCCAGCAGTTTTGAGACTAGCGGTACAGATACGCAGTATTTT
TRBD1 TRBJ1-2 TRBV27 few CASSPGQGFPTYGYTF TGTGCCAGCAGCCCGGGACAGGGATTCCCTACTTATGGCTACACCTTC
. TRBJ1-1 TRBV28 many CASSLGGRANTEAFF TGTGCCAGCAGTTTGGGGGGGAGGGCGAACACTGAAGCTTTCTTT
. TRBJ1-1 TRBV7-2 many CASEAGMNTEAFF TGTGCCAGCGAAGCAGGAATGAACACTGAAGCTTTCTTT
TRBD1 TRBJ1-3 TRBV11-2 many CASSPPTGLGNTIYF TGTGCCAGCAGCCCGCCGACAGGGCTTGGAAACACCATATATTTT
TRBD1 TRBJ2-2 TRBV11-2 many CASSRDRGEPRTGELFF TGTGCCAGCAGCCGGGACAGGGGTGAACCCAGGACCGGGGAGCTGTTTTTT
. TRBJ2-5 TRBV6-1 many CASTKTLEAETQYF TGTGCCAGCACCAAGACCCTGGAGGCAGAGACCCAGTACTTC
. TRBJ1-6 TRBV30 few CAWSPLYSPLHF TGTGCCTGGAGTCCACTTTATTCACCCCTCCACTTT
TRBD1 TRBJ2-7 TRBV7-2 many CASSRNRGSYEQYF TGTGCCAGCAGCCGCAACAGGGGGTCCTACGAGCAGTACTTC
TRBD2 TRBJ2-5 TRBV30 many CAWSGSGITQYF TGTGCCTGGAGTGGTAGCGGGATTACCCAGTACTTC
. TRBJ1-3 TRBV15 medium-sized CATSRTGGSGNTIYF TGTGCCACCAGCAGGACGGGTGGTTCTGGAAACACCATATATTTT
. TRBJ2-3 TRBV4-1 many CASSLLTGDTQYF TGCGCCAGCAGCCTCCTCACAGGAGATACGCAGTATTTT
. TRBJ1-1 TRBV4-3 many CASSQATVRNTEAFF TGCGCCAGCAGCCAAGCTACCGTGAGGAACACTGAAGCTTTCTTT
TRBD2 TRBJ2-1 TRBV7-9 . CASSLRGRLRDEQFF TGTGCCAGCAGCTTGCGCGGGAGATTAAGAGATGAGCAGTTCTTC
. TRBJ2-7 TRBV4-1 many CASSQAVQYEQYF TGCGCCAGCAGCCAAGCGGTCCAATACGAGCAGTACTTC
. TRBJ1-3 TRBV12-2 many CASRLGRRSSGNTIYF TGTGCAAGTCGCTTAGGACGGCGGAGCTCTGGAAACACCATATATTTT
TRBD1 TRBJ1-1 TRBV27 many CASSFTGAISEAFF TGTGCCAGCAGTTTTACAGGGGCTATCTCTGAAGCTTTCTTT